The rows below give T cell receptor beta chains drawn from one sample of a study of response to subunit inactivated influenza vaccine. TCRdb fed the RT-PCR reads into MiXCR, producing one record per CDR3 protein. Of about 530,000 distinct CDR3 sequences listed, roughly 13% are singletons. Specimen: PBMCs from blood, collected 40 to 50 days after vaccination. All receptors come from a man aged 50 or older who received an inactivated influenza vaccine. Both conserved end residues are part of each CDR3. A D gene is named only where the DNA matches it firmly. Some rows mark clone size as missing; the rest say once, few, many or name a class of expanded clone.

d_gene: .; v_gene: TRBV5-1; j_gene: TRBJ2-5; abundance: few; CDR3aa: CASSLGNGGAEGQYF; CDR3nt: TGCGCCAGCAGCTTAGGAAACGGGGGCGCAGAGGGCCAGTACTTC
d_gene: .; v_gene: TRBV28; j_gene: TRBJ2-7; abundance: .; CDR3aa: CASSSLARSYEQYF; CDR3nt: TGTGCCAGCAGTTCCCTAGCGAGGTCCTACGAGCAGTACTTC
d_gene: .; v_gene: TRBV20-1; j_gene: TRBJ2-7; abundance: few; CDR3aa: CSARTGYNYEQYF; CDR3nt: TGCAGTGCTAGGACTGGATATAACTACGAGCAGTACTTC
d_gene: .; v_gene: TRBV4-2; j_gene: TRBJ1-6; abundance: few; CDR3aa: CASSMTGSNSPLHF; CDR3nt: TGTGCCAGCAGCATGACAGGCTCTAATTCACCCCTCCACTTT
d_gene: .; v_gene: TRBV5-6; j_gene: TRBJ1-1; abundance: few; CDR3aa: CASSLNSLMNTEAFF; CDR3nt: TGTGCCAGCAGCTTGAATTCCCTCATGAACACTGAAGCTTTCTTT
d_gene: .; v_gene: TRBV4-3; j_gene: TRBJ1-2; abundance: .; CDR3aa: CASSQSDGYTF; CDR3nt: TGCGCCAGCAGCCAAAGCGATGGCTACACCTTC
d_gene: TRBD1; v_gene: TRBV20-1; j_gene: TRBJ1-1; abundance: few; CDR3aa: CSASWTGLGTEAFF; CDR3nt: TGCAGTGCTAGCTGGACAGGGCTCGGCACTGAAGCTTTCTTT
d_gene: TRBD1; v_gene: TRBV6-5; j_gene: TRBJ2-5; abundance: .; CDR3aa: CASSWDRGKETQYF; CDR3nt: TGTGCCAGCAGTTGGGACAGGGGGAAAGAGACCCAGTACTTC
d_gene: .; v_gene: TRBV20-1; j_gene: TRBJ1-6; abundance: many; CDR3aa: CSAKRGVGDSPLHF; CDR3nt: TGCAGTGCTAAAAGAGGTGTCGGGGATTCACCCCTCCACTTT
d_gene: .; v_gene: TRBV9; j_gene: TRBJ2-1; abundance: few; CDR3aa: CASSVGWGSYNEQFF; CDR3nt: TGTGCCAGCAGCGTAGGTTGGGGGTCCTACAATGAGCAGTTCTTC
d_gene: TRBD2; v_gene: TRBV20-1; j_gene: TRBJ2-1; abundance: few; CDR3aa: CSAIAGNYNEQFF; CDR3nt: TGCAGTGCTATAGCGGGGAACTACAATGAGCAGTTCTTC
d_gene: TRBD2; v_gene: TRBV29-1; j_gene: TRBJ2-1; abundance: few; CDR3aa: CSTTVQGIWTSGNEQFF; CDR3nt: TGCAGTACTACCGTACAGGGGATTTGGACTAGCGGTAATGAGCAGTTCTTC
d_gene: TRBD1; v_gene: TRBV4-2; j_gene: TRBJ2-3; abundance: few; CDR3aa: CASSQDFLQGASTDTQYF; CDR3nt: TGTGCCAGCAGCCAAGATTTTTTACAGGGGGCAAGCACAGATACGCAGTATTTT
d_gene: .; v_gene: TRBV20-1; j_gene: TRBJ1-2; abundance: few; CDR3aa: CSAVDMGSYGYTF; CDR3nt: TGCAGTGCTGTTGACATGGGCTCTTATGGCTACACCTTC
d_gene: TRBD2; v_gene: TRBV20-1; j_gene: TRBJ2-3; abundance: .; CDR3aa: CSAFRLAGGQRAQYF; CDR3nt: TGCAGTGCTTTTCGACTAGCGGGGGGCCAGAGGGCGCAGTATTTT
d_gene: .; v_gene: TRBV20-1; j_gene: TRBJ2-1; abundance: few; CDR3aa: CSARDLAGPVLKEQFF; CDR3nt: TGCAGTGCTAGAGATCTCGCTGGGCCCGTTTTGAAGGAGCAGTTCTTC
d_gene: .; v_gene: TRBV3-1; j_gene: TRBJ1-2; abundance: many; CDR3aa: CASSHGRGYTF; CDR3nt: TGTGCCAGCAGCCATGGGAGAGGCTACACCTTC
d_gene: TRBD2; v_gene: TRBV7-2; j_gene: TRBJ2-5; abundance: .; CDR3aa: CASRTSGGMPETQYF; CDR3nt: TGTGCCAGCAGAACTAGCGGGGGGATGCCCGAGACCCAGTACTTC
d_gene: TRBD2; v_gene: TRBV6-2/TRBV6-3; j_gene: TRBJ2-2; abundance: few; CDR3aa: CASRSGRANTGELFF; CDR3nt: TGTGCCAGCCGTAGCGGGAGGGCGAACACCGGGGAGCTGTTTTTT
d_gene: .; v_gene: TRBV28; j_gene: TRBJ2-1; abundance: .; CDR3aa: CASSWASYNEQFF; CDR3nt: TGTGCCAGCAGTTGGGCGTCCTACAATGAGCAGTTCTTC
d_gene: .; v_gene: TRBV10-3; j_gene: TRBJ2-1; abundance: few; CDR3aa: CAISGGRSSYNEQFF; CDR3nt: TGTGCCATCAGTGGGGGGAGGAGCTCCTACAATGAGCAGTTCTTC
d_gene: .; v_gene: TRBV5-6; j_gene: TRBJ1-6; abundance: .; CDR3aa: CASSRGGINSPLHF; CDR3nt: TGTGCCAGCAGCCGTGGAGGGATTAATTCACCCCTCCACTTT
d_gene: TRBD1; v_gene: TRBV2; j_gene: TRBJ1-1; abundance: .; CDR3aa: CASPKGQGDLAFF; CDR3nt: TGTGCCAGCCCAAAGGGACAGGGGGATCTGGCTTTCTTT
d_gene: .; v_gene: TRBV5-1; j_gene: TRBJ2-7; abundance: many; CDR3aa: CASSSDGRTYEQYF; CDR3nt: TGCGCCAGCAGCTCCGACGGACGGACCTACGAGCAGTACTTC
d_gene: .; v_gene: TRBV15; j_gene: TRBJ1-5; abundance: few; CDR3aa: CATSRDRFSNQPQHF; CDR3nt: TGTGCCACCAGCAGAGATAGATTCAGCAATCAGCCCCAGCATTTT
d_gene: .; v_gene: TRBV25-1; j_gene: TRBJ1-2; abundance: .; CDR3aa: CASSEWGDYGYTF; CDR3nt: TGTGCCAGCAGTGAATGGGGGGACTATGGCTACACCTTC
d_gene: TRBD2; v_gene: TRBV24-1; j_gene: TRBJ2-5; abundance: .; CDR3aa: CATSDPRGVAETQYF; CDR3nt: TGTGCCACCAGTGATCCTCGGGGGGTGGCAGAGACCCAGTACTTC
d_gene: .; v_gene: TRBV9; j_gene: TRBJ1-1; abundance: .; CDR3aa: CASSEGMNTEAFF; CDR3nt: TGTGCCAGCAGCGAGGGGATGAACACTGAAGCTTTCTTT
d_gene: TRBD1; v_gene: TRBV10-3; j_gene: TRBJ1-3; abundance: few; CDR3aa: CAISWTGRGNTIYF; CDR3nt: TGTGCCATCAGTTGGACAGGGAGGGGAAACACCATATATTTT
d_gene: TRBD2; v_gene: TRBV6-5; j_gene: TRBJ2-5; abundance: few; CDR3aa: CASSYASGKQETQYF; CDR3nt: TGTGCCAGCAGTTACGCTAGCGGGAAACAAGAGACCCAGTACTTC
d_gene: TRBD2; v_gene: TRBV12-3/TRBV12-4; j_gene: TRBJ2-5; abundance: many; CDR3aa: CASSTSGIETQYF; CDR3nt: TGTGCCAGCAGCACTAGCGGGATAGAGACCCAGTACTTC
d_gene: TRBD2; v_gene: TRBV12-3/TRBV12-4; j_gene: TRBJ2-3; abundance: many; CDR3aa: CASSLSGADSTDTQYF; CDR3nt: TGTGCCAGCAGTTTAAGCGGGGCGGACTCCACAGATACGCAGTATTTT
d_gene: TRBD2; v_gene: TRBV18; j_gene: TRBJ2-6; abundance: .; CDR3aa: CASSPSLAGVSGANVLTF; CDR3nt: TGTGCCAGCTCACCAAGCCTAGCGGGAGTCTCTGGGGCCAACGTCCTGACTTTC
d_gene: TRBD1; v_gene: TRBV7-2; j_gene: TRBJ1-1; abundance: few; CDR3aa: CASSITGGAWFAEAFF; CDR3nt: TGTGCCAGCAGCATAACAGGGGGCGCGTGGTTCGCTGAAGCTTTCTTT
d_gene: .; v_gene: TRBV20-1; j_gene: TRBJ2-1; abundance: few; CDR3aa: CSAKIGGRDEQFF; CDR3nt: TGCAGTGCGAAGATTGGGGGCAGGGATGAGCAGTTCTTC
d_gene: .; v_gene: TRBV12-3/TRBV12-4; j_gene: TRBJ2-1; abundance: few; CDR3aa: CASSLPRGEQFF; CDR3nt: TGTGCCAGCAGTCTCCCCCGTGGTGAGCAGTTCTTC
d_gene: TRBD2; v_gene: TRBV6-5; j_gene: TRBJ2-7; abundance: few; CDR3aa: CASSYSPGGRTYEQYF; CDR3nt: TGTGCCAGCAGTTACTCGCCGGGAGGCAGGACCTACGAGCAGTACTTC
d_gene: TRBD1; v_gene: TRBV2; j_gene: TRBJ2-7; abundance: few; CDR3aa: CASNGQGNYEQYF; CDR3nt: TGTGCCAGCAACGGACAGGGGAACTACGAGCAGTACTTC
d_gene: .; v_gene: TRBV7-9; j_gene: TRBJ2-1; abundance: few; CDR3aa: CATSGSSYNEQFF; CDR3nt: TGTGCCACCTCCGGGAGCTCCTACAATGAGCAGTTCTTC
d_gene: .; v_gene: TRBV7-6; j_gene: TRBJ2-7; abundance: few; CDR3aa: CASSLALGDAKPYEQYF; CDR3nt: TGTGCCAGCAGCTTAGCGCTTGGGGACGCAAAACCCTACGAGCAGTACTTC
d_gene: TRBD1; v_gene: TRBV7-2; j_gene: TRBJ1-4; abundance: few; CDR3aa: CASSLAQDRGNEKLFF; CDR3nt: TGTGCCAGCAGCTTAGCCCAGGACAGGGGGAATGAAAAACTGTTTTTT
d_gene: .; v_gene: TRBV18; j_gene: TRBJ2-3; abundance: .; CDR3aa: CASSPPAGRISTQYF; CDR3nt: TGTGCCAGCTCACCACCGGCCGGTAGGATTAGTACGCAGTATTTT
d_gene: .; v_gene: TRBV29-1; j_gene: TRBJ1-1; abundance: few; CDR3aa: CSVEGRFGDTEAFF; CDR3nt: TGCAGCGTTGAGGGCAGGTTTGGGGACACTGAAGCTTTCTTT
d_gene: .; v_gene: TRBV9; j_gene: TRBJ2-3; abundance: few; CDR3aa: CASSRGDSGDTQYF; CDR3nt: TGTGCCAGCAGCCGGGGGGACAGCGGAGATACGCAGTATTTT
d_gene: .; v_gene: TRBV30; j_gene: TRBJ1-2; abundance: .; CDR3aa: CAWSPGARFGYTF; CDR3nt: TGTGCCTGGAGTCCGGGCGCCCGTTTTGGCTACACCTTC
d_gene: TRBD1; v_gene: TRBV7-2; j_gene: TRBJ2-3; abundance: many; CDR3aa: CASSLLDREYHTQYF; CDR3nt: TGTGCCAGCAGCTTACTCGACAGGGAGTACCATACGCAGTATTTT
d_gene: TRBD1; v_gene: TRBV12-3/TRBV12-4; j_gene: TRBJ1-1; abundance: many; CDR3aa: CASTNRGGTEAFF; CDR3nt: TGTGCCAGCACCAACAGGGGAGGCACTGAAGCTTTCTTT
d_gene: TRBD2; v_gene: TRBV12-3/TRBV12-4; j_gene: TRBJ2-3; abundance: many; CDR3aa: CASSFSGGGGTDTQYF; CDR3nt: TGTGCCAGCAGTTTTTCTGGGGGGGGTGGGACAGATACGCAGTATTTT
d_gene: TRBD2; v_gene: TRBV10-3; j_gene: TRBJ2-3; abundance: few; CDR3aa: CAIRGGTQLLAGDFADTQYF; CDR3nt: TGTGCCATCAGAGGGGGGACTCAACTTTTAGCGGGGGATTTCGCAGATACGCAGTATTTT
d_gene: TRBD2; v_gene: TRBV6-1; j_gene: TRBJ2-7; abundance: .; CDR3aa: CASRHGGLAGEYDEQYF; CDR3nt: TGTGCCAGCAGACACGGAGGACTAGCGGGAGAATACGACGAGCAGTACTTC